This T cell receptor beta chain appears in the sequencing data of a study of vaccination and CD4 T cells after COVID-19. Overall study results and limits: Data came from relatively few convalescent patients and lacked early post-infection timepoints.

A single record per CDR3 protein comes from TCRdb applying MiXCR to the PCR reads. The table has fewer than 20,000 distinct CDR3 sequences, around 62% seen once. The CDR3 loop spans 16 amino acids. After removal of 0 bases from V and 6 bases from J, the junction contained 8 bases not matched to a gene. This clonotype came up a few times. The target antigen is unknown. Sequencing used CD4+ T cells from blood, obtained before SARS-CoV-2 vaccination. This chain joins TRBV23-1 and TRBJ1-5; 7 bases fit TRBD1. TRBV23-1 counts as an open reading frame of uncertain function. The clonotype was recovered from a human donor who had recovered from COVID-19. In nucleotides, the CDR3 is TGCGCCAGCAGTCAATCGCTAACAGGGGTTCGTCAGCCCCAGCATTTT. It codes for CASSQSLTGVRQPQHF.